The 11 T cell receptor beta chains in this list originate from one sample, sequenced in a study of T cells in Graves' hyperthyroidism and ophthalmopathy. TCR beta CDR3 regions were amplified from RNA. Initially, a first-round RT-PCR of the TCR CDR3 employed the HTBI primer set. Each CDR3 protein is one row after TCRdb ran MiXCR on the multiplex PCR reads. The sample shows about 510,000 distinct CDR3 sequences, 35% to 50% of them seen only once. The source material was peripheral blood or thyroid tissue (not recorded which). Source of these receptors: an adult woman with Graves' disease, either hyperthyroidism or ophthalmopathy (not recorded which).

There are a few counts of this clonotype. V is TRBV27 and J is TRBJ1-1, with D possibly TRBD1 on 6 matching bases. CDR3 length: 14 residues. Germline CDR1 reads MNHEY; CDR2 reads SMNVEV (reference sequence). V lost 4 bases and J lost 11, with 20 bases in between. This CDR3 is CASSSHGQPLNAFF. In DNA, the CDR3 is TGTGCCAGCAGTTCTCACGGACAGCCCTTGAATGCTTTCTTT.

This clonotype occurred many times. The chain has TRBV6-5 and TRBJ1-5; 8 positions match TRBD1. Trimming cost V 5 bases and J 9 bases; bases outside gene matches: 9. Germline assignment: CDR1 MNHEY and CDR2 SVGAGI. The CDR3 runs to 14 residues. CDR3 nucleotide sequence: TGTGCCAGCAGTACGGACAGGGTAGGATCGCCCCAGCATTTT. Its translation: CASSTDRVGSPQHF.

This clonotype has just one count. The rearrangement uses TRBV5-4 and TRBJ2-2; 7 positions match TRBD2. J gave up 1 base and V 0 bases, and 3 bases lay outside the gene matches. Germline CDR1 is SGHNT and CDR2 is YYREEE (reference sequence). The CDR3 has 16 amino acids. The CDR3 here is CASSLEASGNTGELFF. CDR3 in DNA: TGTGCCAGCAGCTTGGAAGCTAGCGGGAACACCGGGGAGCTGTTTTTT.

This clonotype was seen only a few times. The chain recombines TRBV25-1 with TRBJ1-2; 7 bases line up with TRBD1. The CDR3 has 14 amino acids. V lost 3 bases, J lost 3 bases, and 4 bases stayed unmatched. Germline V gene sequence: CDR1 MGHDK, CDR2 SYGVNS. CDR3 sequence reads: CASSDTGTDYGYTF. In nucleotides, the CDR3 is TGTGCCAGCAGTGATACGGGGACAGACTATGGCTACACCTTC.

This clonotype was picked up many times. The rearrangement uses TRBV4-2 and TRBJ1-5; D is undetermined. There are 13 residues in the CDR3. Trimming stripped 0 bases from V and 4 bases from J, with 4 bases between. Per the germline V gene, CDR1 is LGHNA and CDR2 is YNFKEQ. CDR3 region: CASSQEYNQPQHF. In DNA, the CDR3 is TGTGCCAGCAGCCAAGAGTATAATCAGCCCCAGCATTTT.

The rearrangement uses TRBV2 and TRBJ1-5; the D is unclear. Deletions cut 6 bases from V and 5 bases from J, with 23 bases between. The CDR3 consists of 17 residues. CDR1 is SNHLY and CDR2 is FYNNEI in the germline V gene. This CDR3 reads CASSQSIVKRKDQPQHF. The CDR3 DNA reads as TGTGCCAGCAGCCAATCTATCGTGAAACGAAAAGATCAGCCCCAGCATTTT.

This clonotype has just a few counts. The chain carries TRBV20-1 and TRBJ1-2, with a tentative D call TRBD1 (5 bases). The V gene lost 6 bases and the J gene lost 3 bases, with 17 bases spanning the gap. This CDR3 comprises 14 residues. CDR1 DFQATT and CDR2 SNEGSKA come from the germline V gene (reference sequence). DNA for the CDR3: TGCAGTGCACCGACTAGGGGTATCGACTATGGCTACACCTTC. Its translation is CSAPTRGIDYGYTF.

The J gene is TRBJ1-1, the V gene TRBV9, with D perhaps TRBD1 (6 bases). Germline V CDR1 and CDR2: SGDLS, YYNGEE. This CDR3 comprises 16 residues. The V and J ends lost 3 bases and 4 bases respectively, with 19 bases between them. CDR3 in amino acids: CASSGGGLQGSTEAFF. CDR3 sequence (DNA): TGTGCCAGCAGCGGGGGGGGGTTACAGGGAAGCACTGAAGCTTTCTTT. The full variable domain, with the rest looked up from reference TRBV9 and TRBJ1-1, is DSGVTQTPKHLITATGQRVTLRCSPRSGDLSVYWYQQSLDQGLQFLIQYYNGEERAKGNILERFSAQQFPDLHSELNLSSLELGDSALYFCASSGGGLQGSTEAFFGQGTRLTVV.

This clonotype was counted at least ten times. CDR3 coding DNA: TGCAGTGCCGAGCTCCCGAGACTGTTGCAGAGGGTTAATTCACCCCTCCACTTT. Its translation: CSAELPRLLQRVNSPLHF. The chain has TRBV20-1 and TRBJ1-6; D is unresolved. This CDR3 region has 18 residues. CDR1 and CDR2 (germline): DFQATT, SNEGSKA (reference sequence). The ends were cut back, 6 bases at V and 6 bases at J, with 27 bases in the middle.

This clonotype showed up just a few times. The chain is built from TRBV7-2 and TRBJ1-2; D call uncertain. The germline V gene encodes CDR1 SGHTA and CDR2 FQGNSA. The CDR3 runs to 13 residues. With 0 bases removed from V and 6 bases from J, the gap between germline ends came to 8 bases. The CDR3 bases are TGTGCCAGCAGCTTAGCCGGGTATGATGGCTACACCTTC. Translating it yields CASSLAGYDGYTF.

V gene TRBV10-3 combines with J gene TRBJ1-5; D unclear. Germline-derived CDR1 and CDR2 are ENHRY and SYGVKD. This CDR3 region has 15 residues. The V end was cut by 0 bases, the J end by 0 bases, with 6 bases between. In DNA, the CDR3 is TGTGCCATCAGTGAGTCCGGATATAGCAATCAGCCCCAGCATTTT. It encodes CAISESGYSNQPQHF.